These T cell receptor beta chains were read from a single sample in a study of OX40 agonist ivuxolimab in advanced cancers. Libraries were prepared by immunoSEQ multiplex PCR; TCRdb keeps only in-frame clonotypes and omits some of them. The sample records 70,000 to 95,000 clones, roughly 90% being singletons. Material: CD4+ or CD8+ T cells sorted from blood, obtained in a trial of the OX40 agonist ivuxolimab. The source is an adult with an advanced solid tumor such as melanoma, head and neck, liver or kidney cancer. Both conserved end residues are part of each CDR3. The D gene is left open where the match is weak. Clone size is shown for a subset of rows, as once, few, many or a class of expanded clone.

clone_size	v_call	j_call	d_call	cdr3_nt	cdr3_aa
NA	TRBV19	TRBJ2-1	NA	TGTGCCAGTAGTGCGACTTTTAATGAGCAGTTCTTC	CASSATFNEQFF
NA	TRBV28	TRBJ2-2	NA	TGTGCCAGCAGTTTCGTTAGTGGCGCCGGGGAGCTGTTTTTT	CASSFVSGAGELFF
NA	TRBV5-1	TRBJ2-5	NA	TGCGCCAGCAGCCCGCGATACCAAGAGACCCAGTACTTC	CASSPRYQETQYF
once	TRBV19	TRBJ1-3	NA	TGTGCCAGTTCTCGGGGGGAATCTGGAAACACCATATATTTT	CASSRGESGNTIYF
NA	TRBV18	TRBJ2-1	NA	TGTGCCAGCTCACCCGGGACGGATAACAATGAGCAGTTCTTC	CASSPGTDNNEQFF
NA	TRBV13	TRBJ1-2	NA	TGTGCCAGCAGCTTGGGCAGATCTAACTATGGCTACACCTTC	CASSLGRSNYGYTF
NA	TRBV4-1	TRBJ2-1	NA	TGCGCCAGCAGCCAAGGGGGGGGCTTAAGCTCCTACAATGAGCAGTTCTTC	CASSQGGGLSSYNEQFF
NA	TRBV7-6	TRBJ1-2	NA	TGTGCCAGCAGCAACGAGAATACGGGCGGCTACACCTTC	CASSNENTGGYTF
NA	TRBV6-6	TRBJ1-1	NA	TGTGCCAGCAAAGGGAACACTGAAGCTTTCTTT	CASKGNTEAFF
NA	TRBV27	TRBJ1-1	TRBD1	TGTGCCAGCAGTTTAGCCGGGACAGGGGCTTCGAACACTGAAGCTTTCTTT	CASSLAGTGASNTEAFF
few	TRBV10-2	TRBJ1-6	NA	TGCGCCAGCAGAACAGGGAGTGGTGATTCACCCCTCCACTTT	CASRTGSGDSPLHF
NA	TRBV6-1	TRBJ2-5	NA	TGTGCCAGCAGTGAAGATGTGGGCAGGACCCAGTACTTC	CASSEDVGRTQYF
once	TRBV7-8	TRBJ1-1	TRBD1	TGTGCCAGCAGCCCAGTACAGGGGACCGAAGCTTTCTTT	CASSPVQGTEAFF
NA	TRBV28	TRBJ1-5	NA	TGTGCCAGCTGGCAGGATACCAATCAGCCCCAGCATTTT	CASWQDTNQPQHF
NA	TRBV4-2	TRBJ2-3	NA	TGTGCCAGCAGCCAAGGGGGAGGCCTGCCATTCACAGATACGCAGTATTTT	CASSQGGGLPFTDTQYF
NA	TRBV7-2	TRBJ2-2	NA	TGTGCCAGCAGCTTAGGCGGCACCGGGGAGCTGTTTTTT	CASSLGGTGELFF
NA	TRBV7-7	TRBJ2-1	TRBD2	TGTGCCAGCAGCCCCAGCCTAGCGGGTACCCACAATGAGCAGTTCTTC	CASSPSLAGTHNEQFF
NA	TRBV5-1	TRBJ2-5	NA	TGCGCCAGCAGCTTGGGGCCAGGGGAGGCGGAGACCCAGTACTTC	CASSLGPGEAETQYF
NA	TRBV6-6	TRBJ2-7	NA	TGTGCCAGCAGTTATAGCGTAGACTCCTACGAGCAGTACTTC	CASSYSVDSYEQYF
NA	TRBV10-1	TRBJ2-1	TRBD2	TGCGCCAGCAGTGACGCACTAGCGGCTAATGAGCAGTTCTTC	CASSDALAANEQFF
NA	TRBV18	TRBJ2-5	NA	TGTGCCAGCTCACGGGAGCAAGAGACCCAGTACTTC	CASSREQETQYF
NA	TRBV2	TRBJ2-4	TRBD2	TGTGCCAGCAGTGAGGTCCTAGCGGGATTGAGAAACATTCAGTACTTC	CASSEVLAGLRNIQYF
NA	TRBV6-5	TRBJ2-7	NA	TGTGCCAGCAGTAACACCTACGAGCAGTACTTC	CASSNTYEQYF
NA	TRBV18	TRBJ1-2	TRBD1	TGTGCCAGCTCACCGGCCGGACAGGGGGCCTATGGCTACACCTTC	CASSPAGQGAYGYTF
NA	TRBV9	TRBJ1-6	NA	TGTGCCAGCAGCGGGGGGAGGAGCTCCTATAATTCACCCCTCCACTTT	CASSGGRSSYNSPLHF
NA	TRBV6-6	TRBJ2-1	NA	TGTGCCAGCAGTACGTACAATGAGCAGTTCTTC	CASSTYNEQFF
NA	TRBV7-9	TRBJ1-1	NA	TGTGCCAGCAGCTTACTGGGTATGAACACTGAAGCTTTCTTT	CASSLLGMNTEAFF
NA	TRBV6-1	TRBJ1-5	NA	TGTGCCAGCAGTGCAGACAACGGCGGTCAGCCCCAGCATTTT	CASSADNGGQPQHF
NA	TRBV7-9	TRBJ2-5	NA	TGTGCCAGCAGCTTCGGGGGCGGAGAGACCCAGTACTTC	CASSFGGGETQYF
NA	TRBV5-1	TRBJ1-1	NA	TGCGCCAGCAGCTTGAATCTTGGGGGGATGGACACTGAAGCTTTCTTT	CASSLNLGGMDTEAFF
NA	TRBV29-1	TRBJ2-2	NA	TGCAGCGTTGTTCCAGGAGATACCGGGGAGCTGTTTTTT	CSVVPGDTGELFF
once	TRBV9	TRBJ2-3	TRBD1	TGTGCCAGCAGCTTAACCGGGACAGGGGGCGGCACAGATACGCAGTATTTT	CASSLTGTGGGTDTQYF
NA	TRBV4-1	TRBJ2-2	TRBD1	TGCGCCAGCAGCCATCGTACCGGGACAGGGCCGGACGGGGAGCTGTTTTTT	CASSHRTGTGPDGELFF
NA	TRBV5-5	TRBJ2-7	NA	TGTGCCAGCAGCTTGGCCCCCCGTCCCGGGCTCGGCACGGTCGAGCAGTACTTC	CASSLAPRPGLGTVEQYF
NA	TRBV30	TRBJ2-1	TRBD2	TGTGCCTGGAGTGTACCGGGCCTAGCGGGGGGGCAGGGCAATGAGCAGTTCTTC	CAWSVPGLAGGQGNEQFF
NA	TRBV28	TRBJ1-5	NA	TGTGCCAGCAGCTTGCCCCCGACAGGCCGTGGCCAGCCCCAGCATTTT	CASSLPPTGRGQPQHF
NA	TRBV5-4	TRBJ2-1	TRBD2	TGTGCCAGCAGGCCCGGGACTAGCGGGAATTATGAGCAGTTCTTC	CASRPGTSGNYEQFF
NA	TRBV7-9	TRBJ2-7	NA	TGTGCCAGCAGCTTAGGGCCAGGCCACTACGAGCAGTACTTC	CASSLGPGHYEQYF
NA	TRBV5-1	TRBJ2-5	NA	TGCGCCAGCAGCACAACAGGGTCCCAAGAGACCCAGTACTTC	CASSTTGSQETQYF
NA	TRBV5-1	TRBJ2-2	NA	TGCGCCAGCAGCTTTAGACCCACCGGGGAGCTGTTTTTT	CASSFRPTGELFF
once	TRBV27	TRBJ2-7	NA	TGTGCCAGCAGTTTAGTGCAGGGAACCTACGAGCAGTACTTC	CASSLVQGTYEQYF
NA	TRBV5-6	TRBJ1-3	TRBD1	TGTGCCAGCAGCAAAGGGACAGCCAGCTCTGGAAACACCATATATTTT	CASSKGTASSGNTIYF
NA	TRBV29-1	TRBJ2-3	TRBD2	TGCAGCGTTGGGACTAGCGGGAAGACAGATACGCAGTATTTT	CSVGTSGKTDTQYF
NA	TRBV5-1	TRBJ1-5	TRBD1	TGCGCCAGCAGCCCCATGACAGGGGGCGCGGGTCAGCCCCAGCATTTT	CASSPMTGGAGQPQHF
NA	TRBV11-3	TRBJ1-2	NA	TGTGCCAGCAGCTTAGGTACCATAGGGGCACGAAACTATGGCTACACCTTC	CASSLGTIGARNYGYTF
NA	TRBV28	TRBJ2-1	TRBD1	TGTGCCAGCAGACTACCACCGGGACAGGGGGCAACGAATGAGCAGTTCTTC	CASRLPPGQGATNEQFF
NA	TRBV18	TRBJ2-7	TRBD2	TGTGCCAGCTCCCCGAGTAGCGGGAGTCAAGATGCCGCTCGGCAGTACTTC	CASSPSSGSQDAARQYF
NA	TRBV7-2	TRBJ2-1	NA	TGTGCCAGCGGTTCACCCTCGGGGGGCGACTACAATGAGCAGTTCTTC	CASGSPSGGDYNEQFF
NA	TRBV28	TRBJ1-1	NA	TGTGCCAGCAGTTTATATCAGGGCAAGAACACTGAAGCTTTCTTT	CASSLYQGKNTEAFF
NA	TRBV5-6	TRBJ2-3	NA	TGTGCCAGCAGTTTGCCAGGGGCTGCGACAGATACGCAGTATTTT	CASSLPGAATDTQYF
NA	TRBV7-8	TRBJ1-2	TRBD1	TGTGCCAGCAGCTACACGGCAAGGACAGGGGATGGCTACACCTTC	CASSYTARTGDGYTF
NA	TRBV18	TRBJ2-5	NA	TGTGCCAGCTCACCACCTTCCCGACTTGAAGAGACCCAGTACTTC	CASSPPSRLEETQYF
NA	TRBV2	TRBJ1-5	TRBD1	TGTGCCAGCAGGTGGACAGGGAATCAGCCCCAGCATTTT	CASRWTGNQPQHF
NA	TRBV5-1	TRBJ2-3	NA	TGCGCCAGCAGCTTGGTTGGCCCAAGCACAGATACGCAGTATTTT	CASSLVGPSTDTQYF
few	TRBV27	TRBJ1-6	NA	TGTGCCAGCAGTTCCCGGGGGCATAATTCACCCCTCCACTTT	CASSSRGHNSPLHF
NA	TRBV5-4	TRBJ1-5	NA	TGTGCCAGCAGCTTGGGTAGCAATCAGCCCCAGCATTTT	CASSLGSNQPQHF
NA	TRBV7-2	TRBJ2-1	NA	TGTGCCAGCAGCTTAGATGGGACTGGCTCCTACAATGAGCAGTTCTTC	CASSLDGTGSYNEQFF
NA	TRBV29-1	TRBJ1-2	TRBD1	TGCAGCGTTGAGGGGAGGCCAGGGGGCTATGGCTACACCTTC	CSVEGRPGGYGYTF
NA	TRBV5-8	TRBJ2-2	NA	TGTGCCAGCGTAGGCGCGAACACCGGGGAGCTGTTTTTT	CASVGANTGELFF
once	TRBV19	TRBJ1-1	NA	TGTGCCAGTAGTCCTGGAAGGGGCCCGGGGACTGAAGCTTTCTTT	CASSPGRGPGTEAFF